This TCR beta chain was sequenced in a study of shared clonotypes between healthy human individuals. Assay used: immunoSEQ multiplex PCR; TCRdb lists only in-frame clones, some missing. The repertoire holds some 2,500,000 clones, with 93% as singletons. Regarding the study as a whole: Donors were few, which limited the genetic and exposure-history diversity represented.

Donors, healthy HIV-negative adults, lacked recent acute infections or vaccinations. The study separated CD4+ cells into CD45RA+ naive and CD45RA-negative memory subsets. This CDR3 is 18 amino acids long. V dropped 4 bases and J dropped 2; count of bases not matched to a gene: 12. Germline V gene data show CDR1 as MNHEY and CDR2 as SMNVEV (reference sequence). For this clone: No antigen is known for it.

The chain uses TRBV27 and TRBJ2-7; 12 bases are shared with TRBD1. The specimen sequenced was naive CD4+ T cells from PBMCs. Indicated subset: CD45RA+ positively selected. This TCR was sampled from a man younger than 35 in good health. Some clones in this sample may be carry-over from other donors' samples. DNA of the CDR3: TGTGCCAGCAGTTCCTTGATGGGGACAGGGGGCCTAACCTACGAGCAGTACTTC. The encoded protein is CASSSLMGTGGLTYEQYF.